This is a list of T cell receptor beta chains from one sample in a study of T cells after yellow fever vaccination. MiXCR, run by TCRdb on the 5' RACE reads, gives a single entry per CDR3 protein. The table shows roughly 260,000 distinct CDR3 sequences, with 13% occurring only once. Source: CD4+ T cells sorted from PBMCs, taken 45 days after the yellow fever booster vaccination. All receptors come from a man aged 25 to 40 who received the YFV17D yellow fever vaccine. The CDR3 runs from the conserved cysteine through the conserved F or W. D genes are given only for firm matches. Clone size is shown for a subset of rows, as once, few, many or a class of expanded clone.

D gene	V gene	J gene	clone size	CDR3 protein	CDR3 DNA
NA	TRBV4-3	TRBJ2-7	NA	CASSLSPGSGYEQYF	TGCGCCAGCAGCCTCTCCCCGGGGTCGGGCTACGAGCAGTACTTC
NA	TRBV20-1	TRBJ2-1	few	CSARVAGSSYNEQFF	TGCAGTGCTAGAGTGGCTGGGAGCTCCTACAATGAGCAGTTCTTC
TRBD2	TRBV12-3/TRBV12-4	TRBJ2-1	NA	CASIQPGLAGVNEQFF	TGTGCCAGCATCCAACCGGGACTAGCGGGAGTAAACGAGCAGTTCTTC
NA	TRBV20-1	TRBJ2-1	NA	CSGGLGFNEQFF	TGCAGTGGGGGACTGGGATTCAATGAGCAGTTCTTC
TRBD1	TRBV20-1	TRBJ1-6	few	CSAFAGQIYNPLHF	TGCAGTGCCTTTGCGGGACAGATTTATAACCCCCTCCACTTT
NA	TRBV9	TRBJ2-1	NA	CASSVEAPSYNEQFF	TGTGCCAGCAGCGTAGAGGCGCCCTCCTACAATGAGCAGTTCTTC
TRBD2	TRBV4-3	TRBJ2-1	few	CASSQDPPSGSFGEQFF	TGCGCCAGCAGCCAAGATCCCCCTAGCGGGAGTTTTGGTGAGCAGTTCTTC
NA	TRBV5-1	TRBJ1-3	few	CASSLGRGDGISGNTIYF	TGCGCCAGCAGCTTGGGCAGGGGCGACGGGATCTCTGGAAACACCATATATTTT
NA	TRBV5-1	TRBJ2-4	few	CASSGTVQNIQYF	TGCGCCAGCAGCGGGACGGTACAAAACATTCAGTACTTC
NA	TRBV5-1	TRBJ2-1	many	CASSLGLAGLNEQFF	TGCGCCAGCAGCTTGGGTCTAGCAGGTTTAAATGAGCAGTTCTTC
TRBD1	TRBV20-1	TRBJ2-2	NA	CSARVTPGGLETAGELFF	TGCAGTGCTAGAGTAACCCCAGGGGGCTTAGAGACAGCCGGGGAGCTGTTTTTT
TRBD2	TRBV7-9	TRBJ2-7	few	CASKEPAGVEQYF	TGTGCCAGCAAAGAACCAGCGGGGGTTGAGCAGTACTTC
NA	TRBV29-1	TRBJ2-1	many	CSVETELTGLNEQFF	TGCAGCGTTGAAACGGAATTAACAGGGCTAAATGAGCAGTTCTTC
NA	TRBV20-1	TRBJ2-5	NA	CSARKTEQETQYF	TGCAGTGCTAGAAAGACAGAGCAAGAGACCCAGTACTTC
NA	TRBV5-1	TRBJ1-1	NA	CASWGYTEAFF	TGCGCCAGCTGGGGTTACACTGAAGCTTTCTTT
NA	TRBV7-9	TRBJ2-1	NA	CASSSRERLISYNEQFF	TGTGCCAGCAGCTCCAGGGAGCGGTTGATTTCCTACAATGAGCAGTTCTTC
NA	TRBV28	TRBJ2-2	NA	CATPSGTGELFF	TGTGCCACCCCCTCGGGCACCGGGGAGCTGTTTTTT
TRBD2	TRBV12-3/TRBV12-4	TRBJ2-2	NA	CASIPGGGTGELFF	TGTGCCAGCATCCCTGGGGGAGGGACCGGGGAGCTGTTTTTT
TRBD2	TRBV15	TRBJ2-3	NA	CATSRELARTDTQYF	TGTGCCACCAGCAGAGAACTAGCGCGCACAGATACGCAGTATTTT
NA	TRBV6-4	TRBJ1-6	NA	CASPKGGNSPLHF	TGTGCCAGCCCGAAGGGGGGGAATTCACCCCTCCACTTT
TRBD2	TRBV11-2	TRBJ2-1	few	CASSPRASGTYNEQFF	TGTGCCAGCAGCCCCCGGGCTAGCGGCACCTACAATGAGCAGTTCTTC
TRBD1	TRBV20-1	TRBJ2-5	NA	CSANSGGLVETQYF	TGCAGTGCCAACTCAGGGGGCTTGGTGGAGACCCAGTACTTC
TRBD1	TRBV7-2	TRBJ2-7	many	CASSSRTGGRDEQYF	TGTGCCAGCAGCTCCCGGACAGGGGGTAGGGACGAGCAGTACTTC
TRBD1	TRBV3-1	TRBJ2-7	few	CASSNRDRPYEQYF	TGTGCCAGCAGCAATCGGGACAGGCCCTACGAGCAGTACTTC
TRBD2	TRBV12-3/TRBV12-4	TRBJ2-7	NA	CASQRSGLADNEQYF	TGTGCCAGTCAACGAAGCGGGCTAGCGGACAACGAGCAGTACTTC
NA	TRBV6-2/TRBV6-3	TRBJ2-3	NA	CASSSQSTDTQYF	TGTGCCAGCAGTTCACAAAGCACAGATACGCAGTATTTT
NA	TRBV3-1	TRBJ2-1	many	CASSHASAGEQFF	TGTGCCAGCAGCCATGCTTCGGCGGGTGAGCAGTTCTTC
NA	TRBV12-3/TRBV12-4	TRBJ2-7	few	CASRGGYAQYF	TGTGCCAGCAGGGGCGGGTACGCGCAGTACTTC
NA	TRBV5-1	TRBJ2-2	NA	CASSPEGTRNTGELFF	TGCGCCAGCAGCCCAGAGGGCACCCGCAACACCGGGGAGCTGTTTTTT
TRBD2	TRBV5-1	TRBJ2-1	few	CASTSLGGNEQFF	TGCGCCAGCACCTCTTTGGGAGGGAATGAGCAGTTCTTC
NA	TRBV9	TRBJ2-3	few	CASSVAPGTDTQYF	TGTGCCAGCAGCGTAGCACCGGGGACAGATACGCAGTATTTT
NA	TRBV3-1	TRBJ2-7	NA	CASSQGLVEYF	TGTGCCAGCAGCCAGGGGCTGGTGGAGTACTTC
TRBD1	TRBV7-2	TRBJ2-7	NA	CVSSPRQGYYEQYF	TGTGTCAGCAGCCCTCGACAGGGTTACTACGAGCAGTACTTC
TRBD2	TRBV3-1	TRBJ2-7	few	CASSLGASGTYYEQYF	TGTGCCAGCAGCCTCGGAGCTAGCGGGACTTACTACGAGCAGTACTTC
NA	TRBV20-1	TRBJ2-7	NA	CSAGKAGRRIEQYF	TGCAGTGCCGGTAAGGCGGGAAGAAGGATCGAGCAGTACTTC
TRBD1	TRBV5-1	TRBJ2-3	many	CASSRDSDTQYF	TGCGCCAGCAGCCGGGACAGCGATACGCAGTATTTT
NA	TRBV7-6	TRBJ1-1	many	CASSPPLTSHTEAFF	TGTGCCAGCAGCCCGCCCCTGACTTCGCACACTGAAGCTTTCTTT
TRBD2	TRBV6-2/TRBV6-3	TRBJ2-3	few	CASSSNRGAGAADTQYF	TGTGCCAGCAGTTCCAACCGGGGAGCGGGAGCTGCAGATACGCAGTATTTT
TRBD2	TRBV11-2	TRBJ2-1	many	CASSFEGLAGGPSTEQFF	TGTGCCAGCAGCTTCGAGGGACTAGCGGGAGGGCCCTCTACCGAGCAGTTCTTC
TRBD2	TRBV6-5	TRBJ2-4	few	CASSYSRLAAAKNIQYF	TGTGCCAGCAGTTACTCAAGGCTAGCGGCAGCCAAAAACATTCAGTACTTC
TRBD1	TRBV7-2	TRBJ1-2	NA	CASSSGTGGGYTF	TGTGCCAGCAGCAGCGGGACAGGGGGCGGCTACACCTTC
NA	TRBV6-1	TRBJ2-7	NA	CASSQGQAVYEQYF	TGTGCCAGCAGCCAGGGCCAGGCGGTCTACGAGCAGTACTTC
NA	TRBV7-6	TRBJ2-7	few	CASSLRRGLGIDKQYF	TGTGCCAGCAGCTTACGGCGGGGTTTAGGGATAGACAAGCAGTACTTC
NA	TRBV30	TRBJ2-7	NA	CAWSKGSPSEQYF	TGTGCCTGGTCGAAAGGAAGCCCCTCCGAGCAGTACTTC
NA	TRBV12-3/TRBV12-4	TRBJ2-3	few	CASTRASSTDTQYF	TGTGCCAGCACCAGAGCGTCTAGCACAGATACGCAGTATTTT
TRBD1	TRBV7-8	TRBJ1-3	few	CASSLRDRVLINTIYF	TGTGCCAGCAGCCTCAGGGACAGGGTTTTGATCAACACCATATATTTT
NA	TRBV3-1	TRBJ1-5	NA	CASSQTPARMQPQHF	TGTGCCAGCAGCCAAACTCCTGCGAGAATGCAGCCCCAGCATTTT
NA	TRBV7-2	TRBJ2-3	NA	CASRLIGTDTQYF	TGTGCCAGCCGCTTAATCGGCACAGATACGCAGTATTTT
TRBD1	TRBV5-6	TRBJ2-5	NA	CASHPGSFEGQLQETQYF	TGTGCCAGCCACCCGGGGAGCTTCGAGGGACAGTTACAAGAGACCCAGTACTTC
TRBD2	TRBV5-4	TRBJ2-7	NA	CASSSYGGSYEQYF	TGTGCCAGCAGCTCCTACGGGGGGTCCTACGAGCAGTACTTC
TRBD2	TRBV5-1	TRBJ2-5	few	CASSETLAEQETQYF	TGCGCCAGCAGCGAAACACTAGCGGAACAAGAGACCCAGTACTTC
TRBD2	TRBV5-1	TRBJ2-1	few	CASSATSGTYNEQFF	TGCGCCAGCAGCGCTACTAGCGGGACCTACAATGAGCAGTTCTTC
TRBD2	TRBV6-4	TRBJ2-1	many	CASRGTSGSSYNEQFF	TGTGCCAGCAGAGGGACTAGCGGGAGCTCCTACAATGAGCAGTTCTTC
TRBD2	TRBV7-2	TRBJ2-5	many	CASSFDGRRETQYF	TGTGCCAGCAGCTTCGACGGGAGGCGGGAGACCCAGTACTTC
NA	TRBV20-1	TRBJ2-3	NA	CSASRRSDTQYF	TGCAGTGCGAGCCGGCGCTCAGATACGCAGTATTTT
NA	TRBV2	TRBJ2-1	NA	CASRVIRAREQFF	TGTGCCAGCCGAGTAATCAGAGCGCGTGAGCAGTTCTTC
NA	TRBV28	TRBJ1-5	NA	CASSFGDQPKHF	TGTGCCAGCAGTTTCGGAGATCAGCCCAAGCATTTT